These T cell receptor beta chains were read from a single sample in a study of cytomegalovirus exposure and HLA in healthy donors. The method was immunoSEQ multiplex PCR; TCRdb's version includes in-frame clones alone and lacks a portion of them. The sample lists about 77,000 clones, 78% occurring once. The sample was PBMCs. The receptors derive from a man between 40 and 49 years old in good health and CMV-seronegative. The conserved cysteine and the conserved F or W are not part of the CDR3 here. A D gene is named only where the DNA matches it firmly.

V gene	D gene	CDR3 length	J gene	CDR3 protein
TRBV18	TRBD1	11	TRBJ1-2	ASSRDREDGYT
TRBV7-8	.	11	.	ASNEGMGYEQY
TRBV6-5	.	13	TRBJ1-3	ASSRGGGSGNTIY
TRBV2	TRBD1	12	TRBJ1-2	ASSGTGGGSGYT
TRBV4-1	.	13	TRBJ2-4	ASSQEETRVDIQY
TRBV7-8	TRBD1	15	TRBJ1-5	ASSSNLKTGMNQPQH
TRBV19	.	14	TRBJ2-2	ASLDRPSPNTGELF
TRBV7-6	TRBD2	13	TRBJ2-1	ASSLGTRPYNEQF
TRBV7-9	TRBD2	13	TRBJ2-1	ASSPVGGSNNEQF
TRBV2	TRBD2	15	TRBJ2-3	ASLQGLAGGNTDTQY
TRBV19	TRBD1	13	TRBJ1-5	ASSIGAQGDQPQH
TRBV13	TRBD2	14	TRBJ2-5	ASSTRLAGGSETQY
TRBV5-4	TRBD1	15	TRBJ2-5	ASSSFTIGQEGETQY
TRBV28	TRBD1	12	TRBJ1-2	ASSLERTGFGYT
TRBV28	.	10	TRBJ1-2	ASSYYTMGVA
TRBV14	TRBD1	14	TRBJ1-1	ASSRDTGGRNTEAF
TRBV5-4	.	12	TRBJ2-3	ASHPGSPTDTQY
TRBV27	.	12	TRBJ2-1	ATSAASTFGEQF
TRBV29-1	.	12	TRBJ2-3	SARIGQSTDTQY
TRBV11-2	.	11	TRBJ1-1	ASSLVWSNRAF
TRBV11-1	.	15	TRBJ2-6	ASSLAGELSGANVLT
TRBV4-2	.	11	TRBJ2-1	ASSQGRGAQQF
TRBV28	TRBD2	14	TRBJ2-3	ASSKGLAGEADTQY
TRBV5-6	.	12	TRBJ1-1	ASREPGVNTEAF
TRBV5-1	.	14	TRBJ2-7	ASSLPTGDFTYEQY
TRBV7-2	.	10	TRBJ2-1	ASSLVASEQF
TRBV6-1	.	14	TRBJ2-5	ASSEIQGILEETQY
TRBV29-1	TRBD1	12	TRBJ2-1	SVDSGGPYNEQF
TRBV18	.	13	TRBJ2-2	ASSQGGPNTGELF